This T cell receptor (beta chain) was captured by sequencing in a study of graft-versus-host responses after intestinal transplantation. Study as a whole: Isolated intestinal, liver-intestinal, or multivisceral transplants had been given to the recipients. Study-level points and caveats: Allografts of patients with graft-donor T cell macrochimerism showed high graft-versus-host to host-versus-graft clone ratios.

V shed 4 bases and J shed 0 bases, with 10 bases lying between them. This CDR3 has 13 residues. Germline V gene data show CDR1 as SQVTM and CDR2 as ANQGSEA. Assay used: immunoSEQ multiplex PCR; TCRdb lists only in-frame clones, some missing. The table shows roughly 93,000 clones, with over 80% occurring only once. Notes on this clone: Its antigen is as yet unknown.

The sequence came from a human donor who received an intestinal transplant. The sample here was unstimulated CD8+ T cells sorted from spleen or lymph node cells, taken before intestinal transplant. The gene calls are TRBV29-1 and TRBJ2-7, with D possibly being TRBD2 (6 bases). The CDR3 loop reads CSVGGGISYEQYF. DNA for the CDR3: TGCAGCGTTGGGGGCGGGATCTCCTACGAGCAGTACTTC.